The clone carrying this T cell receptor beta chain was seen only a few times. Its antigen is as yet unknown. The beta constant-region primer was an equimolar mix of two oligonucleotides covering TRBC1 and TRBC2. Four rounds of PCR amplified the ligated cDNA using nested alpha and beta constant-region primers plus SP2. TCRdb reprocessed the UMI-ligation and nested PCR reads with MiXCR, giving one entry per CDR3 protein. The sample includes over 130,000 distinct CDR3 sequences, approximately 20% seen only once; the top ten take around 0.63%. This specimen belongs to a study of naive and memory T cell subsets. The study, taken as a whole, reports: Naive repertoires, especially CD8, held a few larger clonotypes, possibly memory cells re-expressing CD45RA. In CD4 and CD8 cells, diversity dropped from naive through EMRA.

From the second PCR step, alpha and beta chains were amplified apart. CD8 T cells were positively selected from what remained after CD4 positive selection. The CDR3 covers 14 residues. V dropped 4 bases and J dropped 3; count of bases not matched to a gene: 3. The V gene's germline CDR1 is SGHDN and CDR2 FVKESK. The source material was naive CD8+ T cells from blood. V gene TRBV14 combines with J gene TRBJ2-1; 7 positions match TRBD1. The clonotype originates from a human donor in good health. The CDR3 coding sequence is TGTGCCAGCAGCCCTTGGGACAGCTACAATGAGCAGTTCTTC. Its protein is CASSPWDSYNEQFF.